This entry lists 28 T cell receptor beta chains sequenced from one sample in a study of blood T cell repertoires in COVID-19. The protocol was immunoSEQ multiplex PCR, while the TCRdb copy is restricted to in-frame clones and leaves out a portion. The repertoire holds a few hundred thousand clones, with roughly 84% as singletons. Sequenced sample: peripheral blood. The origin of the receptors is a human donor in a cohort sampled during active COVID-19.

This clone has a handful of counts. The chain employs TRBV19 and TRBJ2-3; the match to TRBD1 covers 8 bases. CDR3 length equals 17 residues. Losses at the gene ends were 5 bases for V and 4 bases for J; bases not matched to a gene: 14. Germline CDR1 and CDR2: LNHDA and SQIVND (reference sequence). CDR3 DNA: TGTGCCAGTAGTGGGGCTCGGACAGGGAGGAGCTCAGATACGCAGTATTTT. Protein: CASSGARTGRSSDTQYF.

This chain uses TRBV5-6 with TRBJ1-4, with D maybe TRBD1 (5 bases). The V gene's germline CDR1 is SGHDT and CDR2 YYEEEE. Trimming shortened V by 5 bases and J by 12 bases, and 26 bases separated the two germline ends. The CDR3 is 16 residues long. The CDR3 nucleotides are TGTGCCAGCAGTTGGAGTGGGACCCATGGGAGGGAGGAACTGTTTTTT. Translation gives CASSWSGTHGREELFF.

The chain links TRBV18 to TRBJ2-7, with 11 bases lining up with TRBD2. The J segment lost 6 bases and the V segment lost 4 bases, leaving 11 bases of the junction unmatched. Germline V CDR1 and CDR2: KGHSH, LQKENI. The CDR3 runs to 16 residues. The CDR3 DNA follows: TGTGCCAGCTCACGAAACACTAGCGGGAGATCAGGCGAGCAGTACTTC. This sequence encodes CASSRNTSGRSGEQYF.

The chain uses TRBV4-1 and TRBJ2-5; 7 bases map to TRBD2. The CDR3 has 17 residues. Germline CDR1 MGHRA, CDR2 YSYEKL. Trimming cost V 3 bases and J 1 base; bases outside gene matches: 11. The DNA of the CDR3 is TGCGCCAGCAGCCACACCACTCGCAGGGAGGGCCAAGAGACCCAGTACTTC. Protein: CASSHTTRREGQETQYF.

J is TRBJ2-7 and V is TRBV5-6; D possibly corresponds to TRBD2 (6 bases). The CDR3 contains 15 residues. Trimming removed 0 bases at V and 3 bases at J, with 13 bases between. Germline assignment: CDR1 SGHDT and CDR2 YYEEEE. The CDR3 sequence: CASSLASGLIYEQYF. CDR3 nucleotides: TGTGCCAGCAGCTTGGCCTCGGGACTTATCTACGAGCAGTACTTC.

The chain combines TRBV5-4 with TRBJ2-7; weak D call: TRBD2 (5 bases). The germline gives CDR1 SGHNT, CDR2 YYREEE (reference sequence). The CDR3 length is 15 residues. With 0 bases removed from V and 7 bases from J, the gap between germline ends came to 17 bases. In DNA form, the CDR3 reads TGTGCCAGCAGCTTGGGGGCGGAGGCTACCTTAGAGCAGTACTTC. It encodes CASSLGAEATLEQYF.

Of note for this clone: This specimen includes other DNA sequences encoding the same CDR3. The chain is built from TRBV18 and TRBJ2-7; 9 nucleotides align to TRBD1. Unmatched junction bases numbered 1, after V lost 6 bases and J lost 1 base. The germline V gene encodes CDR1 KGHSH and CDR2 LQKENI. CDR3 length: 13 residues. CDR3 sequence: CASSGQGSYEQYF. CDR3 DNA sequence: TGTGCCAGCTCGGGACAGGGATCCTACGAGCAGTACTTC.

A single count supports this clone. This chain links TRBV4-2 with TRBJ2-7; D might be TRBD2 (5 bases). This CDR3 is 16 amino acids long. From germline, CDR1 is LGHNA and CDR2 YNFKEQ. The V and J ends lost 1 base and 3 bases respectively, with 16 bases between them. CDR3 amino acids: CASSQVWSSLLYEQYF. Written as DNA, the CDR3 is TGTGCCAGCAGCCAAGTTTGGTCTAGCCTGCTCTACGAGCAGTACTTC.

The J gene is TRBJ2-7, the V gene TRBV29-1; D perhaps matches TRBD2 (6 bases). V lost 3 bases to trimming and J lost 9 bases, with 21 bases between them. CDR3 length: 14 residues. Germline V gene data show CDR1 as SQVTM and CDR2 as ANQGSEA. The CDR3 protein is CSVDMGGRSPRQYF. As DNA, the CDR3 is TGCAGCGTTGACATGGGAGGCCGGTCCCCGAGGCAGTACTTC.

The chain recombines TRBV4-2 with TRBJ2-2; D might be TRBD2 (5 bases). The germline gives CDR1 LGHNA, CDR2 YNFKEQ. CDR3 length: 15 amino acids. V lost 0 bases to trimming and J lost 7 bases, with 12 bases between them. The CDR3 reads CASSQDEGSGGELFF. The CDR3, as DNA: TGTGCCAGCAGCCAAGATGAGGGTTCGGGCGGGGAGCTGTTTTTT.

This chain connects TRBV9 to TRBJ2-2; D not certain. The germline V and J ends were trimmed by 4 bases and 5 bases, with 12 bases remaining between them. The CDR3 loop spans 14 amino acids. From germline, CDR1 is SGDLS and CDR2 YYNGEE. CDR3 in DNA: TGTGCCAGCAGCACCCAGGTTATGACCGGGGAGCTGTTTTTT. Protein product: CASSTQVMTGELFF.

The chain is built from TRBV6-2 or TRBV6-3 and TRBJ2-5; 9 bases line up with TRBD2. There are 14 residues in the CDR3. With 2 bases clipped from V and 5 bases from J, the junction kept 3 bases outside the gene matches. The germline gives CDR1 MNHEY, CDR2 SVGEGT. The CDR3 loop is CASSYGLAIETQYF. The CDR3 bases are TGTGCCAGCAGTTACGGACTAGCGATCGAGACCCAGTACTTC.

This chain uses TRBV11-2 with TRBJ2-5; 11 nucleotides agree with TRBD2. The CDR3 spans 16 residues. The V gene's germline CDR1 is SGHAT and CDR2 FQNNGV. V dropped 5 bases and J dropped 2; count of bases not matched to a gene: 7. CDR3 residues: CASSTRTSGFQETQYF. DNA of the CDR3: TGTGCCAGCAGCACCAGGACTAGCGGGTTTCAAGAGACCCAGTACTTC.

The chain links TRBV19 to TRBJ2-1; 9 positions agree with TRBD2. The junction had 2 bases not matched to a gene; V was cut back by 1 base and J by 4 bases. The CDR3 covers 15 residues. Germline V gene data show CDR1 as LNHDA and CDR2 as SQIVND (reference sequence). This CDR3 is CASSIGLAEYNEQFF. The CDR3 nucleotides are TGTGCCAGTAGTATAGGACTAGCGGAGTACAATGAGCAGTTCTTC.

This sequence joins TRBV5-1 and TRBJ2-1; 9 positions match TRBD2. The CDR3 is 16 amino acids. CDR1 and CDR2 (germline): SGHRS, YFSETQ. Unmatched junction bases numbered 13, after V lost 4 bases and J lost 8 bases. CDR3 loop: CASSPSGSGSYHEQFF. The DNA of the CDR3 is TGCGCCAGCAGCCCATCCGGTAGCGGGAGTTATCATGAGCAGTTCTTC.

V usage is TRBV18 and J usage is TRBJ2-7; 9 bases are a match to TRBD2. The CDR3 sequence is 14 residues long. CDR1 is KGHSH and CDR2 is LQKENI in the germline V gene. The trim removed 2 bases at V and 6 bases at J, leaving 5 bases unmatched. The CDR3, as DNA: TGTGCCAGCTCACCAGAGGCGGGAGGGGGCGAGCAGTACTTC. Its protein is CASSPEAGGGEQYF.

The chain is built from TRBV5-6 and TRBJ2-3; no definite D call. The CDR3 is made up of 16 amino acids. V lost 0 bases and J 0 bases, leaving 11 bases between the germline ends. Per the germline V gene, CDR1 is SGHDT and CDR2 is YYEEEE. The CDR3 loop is CASSLGLVPSTDTQYF. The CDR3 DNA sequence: TGTGCCAGCAGCTTGGGGCTTGTACCTAGCACAGATACGCAGTATTTT.

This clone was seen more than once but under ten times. The CDR3 is CAWSPGQGNQPQHF. In DNA, the CDR3 is TGTGCCTGGAGCCCGGGACAGGGCAATCAGCCCCAGCATTTT. V gene TRBV30 combines with J gene TRBJ1-5, with 8 bases that match TRBD1. The length of the CDR3 is 14 residues. Per the germline V gene, CDR1 is GTSNPN and CDR2 is SVGIG (reference sequence). V shed 3 bases, J shed 2 bases, and the junction held 3 bases outside the gene matches.

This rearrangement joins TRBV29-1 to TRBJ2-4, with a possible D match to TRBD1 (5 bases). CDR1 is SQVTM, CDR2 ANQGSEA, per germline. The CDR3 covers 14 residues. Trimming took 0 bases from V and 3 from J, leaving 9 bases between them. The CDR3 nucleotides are TGCAGCGTTGAAGACAGGGTAGGCAAAAACATTCAGTACTTC. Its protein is CSVEDRVGKNIQYF.

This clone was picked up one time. CDR3 sequence: CASSFLGREEIEQYF. The CDR3 DNA reads as TGTGCCAGCAGTTTCCTTGGGCGGGAGGAGATTGAGCAGTACTTC. The J gene is TRBJ2-7, the V gene TRBV28; 8 nucleotides align to TRBD2. This CDR3 has 15 amino acids. CDR1 and CDR2 (germline): MDHEN, SYDVKM. V trimming: 3 bases; J trimming: 7 bases; junction bases outside the gene matches: 11.

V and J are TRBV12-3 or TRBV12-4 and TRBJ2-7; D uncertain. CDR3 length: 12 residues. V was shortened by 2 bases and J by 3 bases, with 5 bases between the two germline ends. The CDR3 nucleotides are TGTGCCAGCAGTTTAACGGTCTACGAGCAGTACTTC. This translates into CASSLTVYEQYF.

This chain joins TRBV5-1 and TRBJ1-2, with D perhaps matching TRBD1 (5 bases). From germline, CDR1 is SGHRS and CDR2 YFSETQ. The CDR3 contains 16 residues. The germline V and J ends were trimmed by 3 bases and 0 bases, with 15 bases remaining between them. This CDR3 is CASSSIRWGSNYGYTF. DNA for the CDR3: TGCGCCAGCAGCTCAATACGCTGGGGCTCTAACTATGGCTACACCTTC.

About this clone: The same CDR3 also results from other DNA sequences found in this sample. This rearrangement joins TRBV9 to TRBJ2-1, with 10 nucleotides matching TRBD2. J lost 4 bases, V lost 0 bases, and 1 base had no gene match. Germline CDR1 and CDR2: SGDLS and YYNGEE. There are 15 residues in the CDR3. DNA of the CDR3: TGTGCCAGCAGCGTAGGGACTAGCGGTTACAATGAGCAGTTCTTC. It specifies CASSVGTSGYNEQFF.

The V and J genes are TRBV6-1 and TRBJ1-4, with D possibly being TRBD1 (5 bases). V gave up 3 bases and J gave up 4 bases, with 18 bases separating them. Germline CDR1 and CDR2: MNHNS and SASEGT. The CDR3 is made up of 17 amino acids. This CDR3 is CASSEVRVSDGNEKLFF. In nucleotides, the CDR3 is TGTGCCAGCAGTGAGGTCAGGGTCTCCGACGGTAATGAAAAACTGTTTTTT.

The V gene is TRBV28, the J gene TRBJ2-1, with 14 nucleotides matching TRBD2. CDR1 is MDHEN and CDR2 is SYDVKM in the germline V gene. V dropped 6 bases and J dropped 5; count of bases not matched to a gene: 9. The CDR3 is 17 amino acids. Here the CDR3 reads CASRRTSGRLLDNEQFF. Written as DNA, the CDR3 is TGTGCCAGCAGGAGGACTAGCGGGAGGTTATTGGACAATGAGCAGTTCTTC.

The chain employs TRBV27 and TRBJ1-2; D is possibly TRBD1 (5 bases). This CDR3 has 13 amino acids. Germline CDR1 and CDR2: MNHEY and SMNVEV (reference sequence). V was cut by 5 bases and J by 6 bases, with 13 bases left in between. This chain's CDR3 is CASSVSWGHGYTF. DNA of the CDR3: TGTGCCAGCAGTGTCTCATGGGGCCATGGCTACACCTTC.

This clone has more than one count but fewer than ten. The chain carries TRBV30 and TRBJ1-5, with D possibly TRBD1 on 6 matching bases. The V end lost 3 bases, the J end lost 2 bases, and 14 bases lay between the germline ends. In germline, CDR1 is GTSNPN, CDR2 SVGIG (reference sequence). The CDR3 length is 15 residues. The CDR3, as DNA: TGTGCCTGGAGGGGGGCCGGGGTGGGCAATCAGCCCCAGCATTTT. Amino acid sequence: CAWRGAGVGNQPQHF. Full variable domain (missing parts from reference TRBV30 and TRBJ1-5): SQTIHQWPATLVQPVGSPLSLECTVEGTSNPNLYWYRQAAGRGLQLLFYSVGIGQISSEVPQNLSASRPQDRQFILSSKKLLLSDSGFYLCAWRGAGVGNQPQHFGDGTRLSIL.

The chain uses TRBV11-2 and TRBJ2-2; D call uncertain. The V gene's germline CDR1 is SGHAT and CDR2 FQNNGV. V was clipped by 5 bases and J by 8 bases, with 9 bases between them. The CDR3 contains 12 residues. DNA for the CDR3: TGTGCCAGCAGCGTAGCCCGGGGGGAGCTGTTTTTT. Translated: CASSVARGELFF.